This TCR beta chain was obtained from a study of T cell repertoires in cytomegalovirus infection (dated by TCRdb to the late 2010s). With respect to the entire study: Donor HLA type was relevant to the analysis, as public TCR beta signatures indicated carriage of CMV infection together with the matching HLA type. General findings and caveats noted by the study authors: Cumulative frequency of public TCR beta family members discriminated carriers of CMV infection plus the relevant HLA type in this cohort and an independent 352-donor cohort. The ex vivo response was dominated by HLA-C-restricted CMV-specific TCR beta clonotypes, and the single most frequent clonotype in two of eight donors was supplied by these HLA-C-restricted clonotypes.

The reads were generated on an Illumina HiSeq 1500. The public sequencing data were trimmed at Q25 with fastp and processed into clonotypes with MiXCR by TCRdb, which kept only in-frame beta chains. Under each unique CDR3 protein, matching rows form one entry showing the most common genes and DNA. This sample has 150,000 to 200,000 distinct CDR3 sequences in its table, and roughly 19% of those were observed once. Jointly, the top ten make up just under 3% of the sample. Including the terminal cysteine and phenylalanine, the CDR3 comprises 16 residues. Of all the DNA, just the CDR3 is kept, 48 bases in frame from base 1. From V the trimming removes 5 bases and from J it removes 5 bases, while the gene matches leave 13 bases of the junction unaccounted for. From the germline V gene, CDR1 is MDHEN and CDR2 is SYDVKM. This clonotype was seen a few times. What this receptor recognizes is not known. Per-nucleotide qualities are absent, and no much larger clonotype sits a single base away.

This TCR was sampled from a human donor in good health (CMV status not recorded). Some clones in this sample may be carry-over from other donors' samples. The sequence links TRBV28 to TRBJ2-5, and TRBD1 aligns with 8 junction nucleotides. The source material was PBMCs. This receptor carries the CDR3 CASSPAPWTGQETQYF. The DNA sequence reads TGTGCCAGCAGTCCCGCCCCTTGGACAGGGCAGGAGACCCAGTACTTC.